These T cell receptor beta chains were read from a single sample in a study of identical twins. MiXCR, run by TCRdb on the 5' RACE reads, gives a single entry per CDR3 protein. This sample has a few hundred thousand distinct CDR3 sequences; around 15% occur once, and the top ten carry 0.95% to 1%. These same data were also listed under a study on yellow fever vaccine responses in identical twins.

What was sequenced was CD4+ T cells sorted from blood. Receptors were obtained from a woman between 18 and 29 years old in good health. Both conserved end residues are part of each CDR3. A D gene is named only where the DNA matches it firmly. The size entry is marked missing in some rows and otherwise reads once, few, many or a size class.

j_call | d_call | v_call | clone_size | cdr3_nt | cdr3_aa
TRBJ2-5 | TRBD2 | TRBV20-1 | many | TGCAGTGCTAGAGATACTAGCGTGGAGACCCAGTACTTC | CSARDTSVETQYF
TRBJ2-7 | TRBD2 | TRBV3-1 | few | TGTGCCAGCAGCCTCCTAGCGGGAGGGCTCGAGCAGTACTTC | CASSLLAGGLEQYF
TRBJ2-3 | NA | TRBV27 | many | TGTGCCAGCAGTTTATACCGCGGGGAAACCGCTACGCAGTATTTT | CASSLYRGETATQYF
TRBJ1-6 | NA | TRBV28 | NA | TGTGCCAGCGCTCGGGGGGCAGGTTCACCCCTCCACTTT | CASARGAGSPLHF
TRBJ2-1 | NA | TRBV4-1 | many | TGCGCCAGCAGCCAAGGTCGGCGGGATGAGCAGTTCTTC | CASSQGRRDEQFF
TRBJ2-1 | NA | TRBV7-9 | many | TGTGCCAGCAGCTTAGCATCAGGTCAGTGGGAGCAGTTCTTC | CASSLASGQWEQFF
TRBJ2-2 | NA | TRBV15 | few | TGTGCCACCAGCAGAGGTGGAGTCGGGGAGCTGTTTTTT | CATSRGGVGELFF
TRBJ1-1 | NA | TRBV29-1 | NA | TGCAGCGTTTCCAATTCGAACACTGAAGCTTTCTTT | CSVSNSNTEAFF
TRBJ2-1 | TRBD2 | TRBV7-9 | NA | TGTGCCAGCAGCCGGGGACTAGCGGAAGTATACAATGAGCAGTTCTTC | CASSRGLAEVYNEQFF
TRBJ2-1 | TRBD2 | TRBV5-4 | few | TGTGCCAGCAGCACGGGACTAGCGGGAGGTGCCTACAATGAGCAGTTCTTC | CASSTGLAGGAYNEQFF
TRBJ2-1 | TRBD1 | TRBV20-1 | few | TGCAGTGCTAGAGCCGGGACAGGGGTTTACAATGAGCAGTTCTTC | CSARAGTGVYNEQFF
TRBJ2-7 | NA | TRBV7-9 | many | TGTGCCAGCAGCTTTGTATCCGAGCAGTACTTC | CASSFVSEQYF
TRBJ2-5 | TRBD2 | TRBV20-1 | many | TGCAGTGCTAGATTGGGCGGGGGCCAAGAGACCCAGTACTTC | CSARLGGGQETQYF
TRBJ1-6 | NA | TRBV7-3 | NA | TGTGCCAGCAGCTTAAATCCGGGGGGCAATTCACCCCTCCACTTT | CASSLNPGGNSPLHF
TRBJ1-2 | NA | TRBV6-1 | few | TGTGCCAGCAGTGTGCAGCAGGCCTCCTTAGGCTACACCTTC | CASSVQQASLGYTF
TRBJ2-3 | NA | TRBV12-3/TRBV12-4 | many | TGTGCCAGCAGTTCCGGGGTGGAAACGCAGTATTTT | CASSSGVETQYF
TRBJ1-1 | NA | TRBV5-1 | many | TGCGCCAGCAGCTGGGGACCTCCGAACACTGAAGCTTTCTTT | CASSWGPPNTEAFF
TRBJ2-1 | NA | TRBV7-9 | few | TGTGCCAGCAGGAGGGGAAGGAATGAGCAGTTCTTC | CASRRGRNEQFF
TRBJ2-3 | NA | TRBV7-3 | few | TGTGCCAGCAGCTTACTCGGGGGGCCAAACACAGATACGCAGTATTTT | CASSLLGGPNTDTQYF
TRBJ2-7 | TRBD1 | TRBV5-1 | few | TGCGCCAGCAGCTTGGGGCCGGACAGGAACCTCTACGAGCAGTACTTC | CASSLGPDRNLYEQYF